The sequence of this T cell receptor beta chain was determined in a study of T-cell reconstitution after alpha-beta-depleted transplantation in children. This clonotype appeared once. The authors prepared the TCRbeta library with unique molecular identifiers. Via MiXCR, TCRdb re-called the PCR reads, giving one row per CDR3 protein. The sample records about 440,000 distinct CDR3 sequences, 43% being singletons. CDR3 length: 15 residues. Trimming took 6 bases from V and 1 from J; bases not matched to a gene: 5. Germline CDR1 and CDR2: SGHRS and YFSETQ. The chain joins TRBV5-1 to TRBJ2-2, with 8 bases that match TRBD1. The sequence was collected from a girl aged 2 to 9 with aplastic anemia, due to receive a stem cell transplant. Sequencing was performed on PBMCs, taken before TCRalphabeta/CD19-depleted stem cell transplant. In DNA form, the CDR3 reads TGCGCCAGCACCGCCGGGACAGGGAACACCGGGGAGCTGTTTTTT. Amino acid sequence: CASTAGTGNTGELFF.